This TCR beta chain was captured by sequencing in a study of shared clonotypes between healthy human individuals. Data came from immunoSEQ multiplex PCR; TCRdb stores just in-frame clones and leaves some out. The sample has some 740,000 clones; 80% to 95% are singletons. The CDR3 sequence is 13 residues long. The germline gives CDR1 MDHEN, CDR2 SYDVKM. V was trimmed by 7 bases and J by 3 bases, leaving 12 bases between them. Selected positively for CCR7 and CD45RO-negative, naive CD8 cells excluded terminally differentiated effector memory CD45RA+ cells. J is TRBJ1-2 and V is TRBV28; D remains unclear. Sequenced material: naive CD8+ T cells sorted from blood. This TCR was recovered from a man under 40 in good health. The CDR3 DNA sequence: TGTGCCAGCAAGCCCTGGGTGGACTATGGCTACACCTTC. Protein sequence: CASKPWVDYGYTF.